Each of the 25 T cell receptor beta chains below was sequenced from the same sample in a study of T cells after yellow fever vaccination. MiXCR, applied by TCRdb to the 5' RACE reads, yields one record per CDR3 protein. The data hold about 120,000 distinct CDR3 sequences, with more than 7.5% observed a single time. Here the sequenced sample was CD8+ T cells sorted from PBMCs, taken on the day of the yellow fever booster vaccination. The receptors derive from a young man who received the YFV17D yellow fever vaccine.

The rearrangement links TRBV29-1 to TRBJ1-2; TRBD1 might be the D (5 bases). Germline values: CDR1 SQVTM, CDR2 ANQGSEA. The CDR3 sequence is 14 residues long. With 3 bases removed from V and 8 bases from J, the gap between germline ends came to 19 bases. The CDR3 bases are TGCAGCGTTGAGACCGGGAGGGGTATGCAAGGCTACACCTTC. Its protein product is CSVETGRGMQGYTF.

This clonotype was found a few times. The chain recombines TRBV6-4 with TRBJ2-1; 9 bases fit TRBD2. V lost 3 bases to trimming and J lost 9 bases; unmatched junction nucleotides: 9. Germline loops: CDR1 MRHNA, CDR2 SNTAGT. This CDR3 comprises 15 residues. This CDR3 reads CASSDGAGGGSEQFF. CDR3 nucleotide sequence: TGTGCCAGCAGTGATGGAGCGGGGGGCGGTAGTGAGCAGTTCTTC.

This clonotype turned up a few times. The chain combines TRBV29-1 with TRBJ2-3, with D possibly matching TRBD2 (6 bases). The V gene lost 6 bases and the J gene lost 0 bases, with 22 bases spanning the gap. CDR1 is SQVTM and CDR2 is ANQGSEA in the germline V gene. CDR3 size: 17 residues. For the CDR3, the DNA is TGCAGCGTGATCCCAGCAGGGTTGGAGGGTAGCACAGATACGCAGTATTTT. Protein product: CSVIPAGLEGSTDTQYF.

This clonotype was picked up a small number of times. The chain recombines TRBV7-6 with TRBJ1-2, with 9 bases lining up with TRBD1. The CDR3 extends over 16 amino acids. Germline V gene data show CDR1 as SGHVS and CDR2 as FNYEAQ. The V gene end was trimmed by 3 bases and the J gene end by 2 bases; junction bases not matched to a gene: 7. The CDR3, as DNA: TGTGCCAGCAGCTTCACAGGGGGCGCGTTCAACTATGGCTACACCTTC. Amino acids: CASSFTGGAFNYGYTF.

The rearrangement links TRBV20-1 to TRBJ2-3, with a possible D match to TRBD2 (5 bases). The V gene lost 0 bases and the J gene lost 2 bases, with 12 bases spanning the gap. The CDR3 runs 15 residues. Germline CDR1 and CDR2: DFQATT and SNEGSKA (reference sequence). Written as DNA, the CDR3 is TGCAGTGCTAGAGACCCCGAGGGTAACACAGATACGCAGTATTTT. Translated, it gives CSARDPEGNTDTQYF.

V gene TRBV6-5 combines with J gene TRBJ2-2, with 7 bases identical to TRBD2. Germline lookup yields CDR1 MNHEY and CDR2 SVGAGI. The CDR3 length is 16 residues. The V and J ends lost 4 bases and 1 base, in that order; junction bases with no gene match: 6. For the CDR3, the DNA is TGTGCCAGCAGTTGGGCCCGGGGGGTGAACACCGGGGAGCTGTTTTTT. Protein sequence: CASSWARGVNTGELFF.

CDR3 DNA sequence: TGCGCCAGCAGCCAGACACGGGGTGGTGGGGCCAACGTCCTGACTTTC. This translates into CASSQTRGGGANVLTF. V and J are TRBV4-1 and TRBJ2-6, with D perhaps matching TRBD2 (5 bases). The germline CDR1 and CDR2 sequences are MGHRA and YSYEKL. Trimming removed 3 bases at V and 3 bases at J, with 12 bases between. CDR3 size: 16 residues.

CDR3 region: CAWGQGIAEAFF. CDR3 DNA sequence: TGTGCCTGGGGACAGGGTATCGCTGAAGCTTTCTTT. V is TRBV30 and J is TRBJ1-1, with 8 bases identical to TRBD1. V shed 5 bases, J shed 6 bases, and the junction held 5 bases outside the gene matches. The CDR3 runs to 12 residues. Looked up from germline, CDR1 is GTSNPN and CDR2 is SVGIG (reference sequence). Filled out from reference TRBV30 and TRBJ1-1, the complete variable domain reads SQTIHQWPATLVQPVGSPLSLECTVEGTSNPNLYWYRQAAGRGLQLLFYSVGIGQISSEVPQNLSASRPQDRQFILSSKKLLLSDSGFYLCAWGQGIAEAFFGQGTRLTVV.

The genes are TRBV6-1 and TRBJ2-7, with 7 nucleotides matching TRBD1. The CDR3 spans 15 residues. Germline CDR1 MNHNS, CDR2 SASEGT. J was trimmed by 6 bases and V by 0 bases; bases with no gene match: 8. CDR3 sequence reads: CASSEAFRQGPEQYV. The CDR3 nucleotides are TGTGCCAGCAGTGAAGCCTTCCGACAGGGACCCGAGCAGTACGTC.

The chain carries TRBV19 and TRBJ2-3, with D tentatively TRBD1 or TRBD2 (5 bases each). CDR1 LNHDA and CDR2 SQIVND come from the germline V gene (reference sequence). V was trimmed by 6 bases and J by 6 bases, leaving 22 bases between them. The CDR3 loop spans 16 amino acids. The CDR3, as DNA: TGTGCCAGTAGACCTACCATTGGGGGTTCCCTGGATACGCAGTATTTT. The encoded protein is CASRPTIGGSLDTQYF.

In its sample, this clonotype was seen a few times. The chain couples TRBV10-3 to TRBJ2-5; 12 positions match TRBD2. Looked up from germline, CDR1 is ENHRY and CDR2 is SYGVKD. The CDR3 totals 18 residues. After removal of 0 bases from V and 1 base from J, the junction contained 6 bases not matched to a gene. The CDR3 DNA reads as TGTGCCATCAGTGAGTCCCGACTAGCGGGGGTGATCCAAGAGACCCAGTACTTC. It specifies CAISESRLAGVIQETQYF.

V gene TRBV4-3 combines with J gene TRBJ2-7, with 8 bases identical to TRBD1. Germline V lookup: CDR1 LGHNA, CDR2 YSLEER. This CDR3 is built from 16 residues. Unmatched junction bases numbered 7, after V lost 0 bases and J lost 3 bases. The CDR3 DNA follows: TGCGCCAGCAGCCAAGAGAAAGGCGGACAGGGCTACGAGCAGTACTTC. The encoded protein is CASSQEKGGQGYEQYF.

This clonotype was observed a handful of times. V usage is TRBV12-3 or TRBV12-4 and J usage is TRBJ2-3; maybe TRBD1 (6 bases). The V and J ends lost 1 base and 4 bases respectively, with 9 bases between them. The length of the CDR3 is 14 residues. The CDR3 region has the DNA TGTGCCAGCAGTTTAGAACAGGGACCAGATACGCAGTATTTT. It encodes CASSLEQGPDTQYF.

This clonotype was counted between two and nine times. The V and J genes are TRBV7-2 and TRBJ2-7, with 8 bases lining up with TRBD2. The CDR3 runs 16 residues. CDR1 is SGHTA and CDR2 is FQGNSA in the germline V gene. The trim removed 1 base at V and 1 base at J, leaving 6 bases unmatched. For the CDR3, the DNA is TGTGCCAGCAGCTTAGAACGGGGGGGCCCTTCCTACGAGCAGTACTTC. This encodes CASSLERGGPSYEQYF.

This clonotype was observed a handful of times. The genes are TRBV28 and TRBJ1-6, with unresolved D. V was trimmed by 6 bases and J by 7 bases, leaving 4 bases between them. The CDR3 is made up of 11 amino acids. Germline V gene data show CDR1 as MDHEN and CDR2 as SYDVKM. CDR3 in amino acids: CASRGNSPLHF. The CDR3, as DNA: TGTGCCAGCAGAGGCAATTCACCCCTCCACTTT.

CDR3: CASSSIGNTDTQYF. For the CDR3, the DNA is TGTGCCAGCAGCTCTATAGGGAACACAGATACGCAGTATTTT. V is TRBV12-3 or TRBV12-4 and J is TRBJ2-3; D is ambiguous. The CDR3 runs to 14 residues. Trimming took off 6 bases at V and 2 bases at J, with 12 bases between the two ends.

Ten or more counts support this clonotype. The J gene is TRBJ1-4, the V gene TRBV12-3 or TRBV12-4, with D possibly being TRBD1 (5 bases). Trimming shortened V by 5 bases and J by 9 bases, and 10 bases separated the two germline ends. This CDR3 has 12 residues. In nucleotides, the CDR3 is TGTGCCAGCAGTCTCCCGGACAAAAAACTGTTTTTT. This codes for CASSLPDKKLFF.

This clonotype was observed a few times. In nucleotides, the CDR3 is TGTGCCAGCAGCGTCCTTAGCGGGGTCTCGGCAGATACGCAGTATTTT. Encoded protein: CASSVLSGVSADTQYF. This chain connects TRBV7-9 to TRBJ2-3, with 8 bases lining up with TRBD2. V lost 5 bases to trimming and J lost 4 bases; unmatched junction nucleotides: 11. This CDR3 is built from 16 residues. In germline, CDR1 is SEHNR, CDR2 FQNEAQ (reference sequence).

The chain links TRBV20-1 to TRBJ2-7; TRBD1 matches at 8 bases. Unmatched junction bases numbered 5, after V lost 5 bases and J lost 2 bases. Germline values: CDR1 DFQATT, CDR2 SNEGSKA (reference sequence). This CDR3 region has 13 residues. CDR3 residues: CSALRDRTYEQYV. The DNA for the CDR3 is TGCAGTGCTCTTAGGGACAGGACCTACGAGCAGTACGTC.

This clonotype has just a few counts. The gene calls are TRBV4-3 and TRBJ1-2, with 8 bases aligning to TRBD1. Trimming at V came to 6 bases and at J to 5 bases, leaving 5 bases not matched to a gene. CDR3 length equals 13 residues. Germline V gene data show CDR1 as LGHNA and CDR2 as YSLEER. The CDR3 DNA reads TGCGCCAGCAGTCGCGACAGGGGATATGGCTACACCTTC. Translating gives CASSRDRGYGYTF.

There are many counts of this clonotype. The rearrangement links TRBV4-1 to TRBJ2-5; no definite D call. Trimming cost V 3 bases and J 0 bases, with 5 bases left between them. The CDR3 runs 13 residues. Germline V gene lookup returns CDR1 MGHRA and CDR2 YSYEKL. In DNA form, the CDR3 reads TGCGCCAGCAGCCAGGGCCACCAAGAGACCCAGTACTTC. This sequence encodes CASSQGHQETQYF.

The chain carries TRBV4-1 and TRBJ1-2, with unresolved D. The germline V gene has CDR1 MGHRA and CDR2 YSYEKL. The CDR3 runs 13 residues. V was cut by 0 bases and J by 5 bases, with 7 bases left in between. CDR3 bases: TGCGCCAGCAGCCAAGATAACCTGTATGGCTACACCTTC. Residues: CASSQDNLYGYTF.

This clonotype appeared many times. The gene calls are TRBV5-1 and TRBJ2-1; TRBD1 aligns across 9 bases. The length of the CDR3 is 14 residues. The V and J ends lost 7 bases and 7 bases, in that order; junction bases with no gene match: 9. CDR1 and CDR2 (germline): SGHRS, YFSETQ. The CDR3 is CASGSGDRVNEQFF. CDR3 coding DNA: TGCGCCAGCGGGTCCGGGGACAGGGTTAATGAGCAGTTCTTC.

In its sample, this clonotype was seen a few times. The chain couples TRBV6-5 to TRBJ1-2; D might be TRBD1 (5 bases). The CDR3 contains 13 residues. From germline, CDR1 is MNHEY and CDR2 SVGAGI. V lost 7 bases and J 2 bases, leaving 11 bases between the germline ends. The CDR3 DNA sequence: TGTGCCAGCACCTCGGGGGGGAACTATGGCTACACCTTC. Its protein product is CASTSGGNYGYTF.

The V gene is TRBV4-1, the J gene TRBJ2-7, with D perhaps matching TRBD1 (6 bases). V lost 2 bases and J 4 bases, leaving 15 bases between the germline ends. The CDR3 runs to 15 residues. The V gene's germline CDR1 is MGHRA and CDR2 YSYEKL. The CDR3 here is CASSQRLTGHYEQYV. The CDR3, as DNA: TGCGCCAGCAGCCAAAGGTTGACAGGCCATTACGAGCAGTACGTC.